This T cell receptor beta chain comes out of a study of metastatic and nonmetastatic thyroid tumors. Background on the study: Repertoire data that came from the blood and tumor or nodule tissue of malignant and benign thyroid patients were compared. Findings and caveats of the study: Within blood and tumor, benign nodules reportedly had significantly lower TCR beta diversity than malignant thyroid tumors did.

This clone was seen many times. What it binds is not known. Methods used by the authors: Building a distant-metastasis classifier for papillary thyroid cancer drew on CDR3 differences across clinicopathological groups. TCRdb re-called the PCR reads via MiXCR. It is TCRdb's table, rather than the study itself, that gives the V and J calls and clone size. The table records 100,000 or so clones, 15% of them present only once. No treatment of any kind had been given to any patient before thyroid surgery. Trimming cost V 8 bases and J 8 bases, with 14 bases left between them. The CDR3 totals 13 residues. In germline, CDR1 is KGHDR, CDR2 SFDVKD.

The source material was blood. This chain connects TRBV24-1 to TRBJ2-2, with D unresolved. The receptor was isolated from a female donor with papillary thyroid cancer or a benign thyroid nodule (not recorded which). Some clones in this sample may be carry-over from other donors' samples. The DNA for the CDR3 is TGTGCCACCACCGCAAGGGAAGGGGGGGAGCTGTTTTTT. Its protein is CATTAREGGELFF.